This passage covers 11 T cell receptor beta chains from one sample sequenced in a study of blood T cell repertoires in COVID-19. Assay: immunoSEQ multiplex PCR; the TCRdb copy retains only in-frame clones and omits some. The sample includes 93,000 or so clones, almost 90% seen only once; the top ten take 3.5%. Sequenced: peripheral blood. The receptors come from a human donor in a cohort sampled during active COVID-19.

CDR3 sequence (DNA): TGTGCCAGCTCACCAAGTCGGACAGGCCACGAAAAACTGTTTTTT. Protein: CASSPSRTGHEKLFF. The chain joins TRBV18 to TRBJ1-4; TRBD1 aligns across 7 bases. V was clipped by 2 bases and J by 8 bases; unmatched bases: 8. The CDR3 totals 15 residues. Looked up from germline, CDR1 is KGHSH and CDR2 is LQKENI.

The chain employs TRBV7-9 and TRBJ2-7; D is perhaps TRBD2 (6 bases). Germline-derived CDR1 and CDR2 are SEHNR and FQNEAQ (reference sequence). This CDR3 spans 14 amino acids. Trimming pared 5 bases from V and 4 bases from J, leaving 15 bases between. This CDR3 is CASSPRLGSYEQYF. In DNA form, the CDR3 reads TGTGCCAGCAGCCCGAGACTAGGTTCATACGAGCAGTACTTC.

The chain joins TRBV30 to TRBJ2-4, with 9 bases that match TRBD1. Germline V gene lookup returns CDR1 GTSNPN and CDR2 SVGIG (reference sequence). There are 18 residues in the CDR3. V was pared by 0 bases and J by 6 bases, with 15 bases of the junction left unmatched. CDR3 sequence (DNA): TGTGCCTGGAGTGTGACATCGTGGGACAGGGCTCTGGGAAACATTCAGTACTTC. Residues: CAWSVTSWDRALGNIQYF.

V is TRBV9 and J is TRBJ2-5; 16 bases are shared with TRBD2. The J segment lost 5 bases and the V segment lost 0 bases, leaving 7 bases of the junction unmatched. The CDR3 spans 18 residues. CDR1 and CDR2 (germline): SGDLS, YYNGEE. CDR3 region: CASSVAGTSGGAGETQYF. The CDR3 nucleotides read TGTGCCAGCAGCGTAGCTGGGACTAGCGGGGGGGCCGGGGAGACCCAGTACTTC.

This sequence joins TRBV18 and TRBJ2-2, with D unclear. Germline CDR1 is KGHSH and CDR2 is LQKENI. The CDR3 is made up of 15 amino acids. Trimming took off 2 bases at V and 4 bases at J, with 11 bases between the two ends. As DNA, the CDR3 is TGTGCCAGCTCACCAATCGAACAGTCCACCGGGGAGCTGTTTTTT. It translates to CASSPIEQSTGELFF.

The V and J genes are TRBV29-1 and TRBJ1-4, with 10 bases lining up with TRBD1. Germline V gene sequence: CDR1 SQVTM, CDR2 ANQGSEA. After removal of 7 bases from V and 7 bases from J, the junction contained 9 bases not matched to a gene. The CDR3 runs 14 residues. The CDR3 spells CSGRDRGFGEKLFF. The DNA for the CDR3 is TGCAGCGGCCGGGACAGGGGATTTGGTGAAAAACTGTTTTTT.

The chain recombines TRBV5-1 with TRBJ2-3; 7 bases agree with TRBD2. The CDR3 has 14 amino acids. V dropped 0 bases and J dropped 5; count of bases not matched to a gene: 3. Germline CDR1 and CDR2: SGHRS and YFSETQ. CDR3 nucleotides: TGCGCCAGCAGCTTGGGGCGCGGGGGAGATACGCAGTATTTT. It is translated as CASSLGRGGDTQYF. Drawing the rest from reference TRBV5-1 and TRBJ2-3, the complete variable domain is KAGVTQTPRYLIKTRGQQVTLSCSPISGHRSVSWYQQTPGQGLQFLFEYFSETQRNKGNFPGRFSGRQFSNSRSEMNVSTLELGDSALYLCASSLGRGGDTQYFGPGTRLTVL.

As DNA, the CDR3 is TGTGCCAGCAGCCCCCGACTAGTTCTCGAGACCCAGTACTTC. This sequence encodes CASSPRLVLETQYF. The chain joins TRBV7-2 to TRBJ2-5; D is possibly TRBD2 (6 bases). CDR1 and CDR2 from the germline V gene are SGHTA and FQGNSA. This CDR3 spans 14 amino acids. V was shortened by 5 bases and J by 5 bases, with 15 bases between the two germline ends. The full variable domain, completed using reference TRBV7-2 and TRBJ2-5, is GAGVSQSPSNKVTEKGKDVELRCDPISGHTALYWYRQSLGQGLEFLIYFQGNSAPDKSGLPSDRFSAERTGGSVSTLTIQRTQQEDSAVYLCASSPRLVLETQYFGPGTRLLVL.

This clone was seen only once. V gene TRBV7-3 combines with J gene TRBJ2-1, with 7 nucleotides matching TRBD2. The CDR3 spans 16 residues. V dropped 5 bases and J dropped 5; count of bases not matched to a gene: 12. Germline loops: CDR1 SGHTA, CDR2 FQGTGA. This CDR3 reads CASSPTTSRLNNEQFF. In nucleotides, the CDR3 is TGTGCCAGCAGCCCCACGACTAGCCGGCTCAACAATGAGCAGTTCTTC.

V gene TRBV27 combines with J gene TRBJ2-3; D perhaps matches TRBD1 (6 bases). This CDR3 contains 14 residues. V dropped 5 bases and J dropped 6 bases, with 15 bases sitting between them. CDR1 is MNHEY and CDR2 is SMNVEV in the germline V gene (reference sequence). CDR3 in amino acids: CASSPSGVVDTQYF. CDR3 bases: TGTGCCAGCAGTCCCTCAGGGGTGGTGGATACGCAGTATTTT.

The chain uses TRBV10-3 and TRBJ2-5, with 11 bases lining up with TRBD1. V lost 6 bases to trimming and J lost 2 bases; unmatched junction nucleotides: 2. This CDR3 is built from 14 residues. Germline CDR1 ENHRY, CDR2 SYGVKD. CDR3 sequence: CAIRGQGDQETQYF. For the CDR3, the DNA is TGTGCCATCAGGGGACAGGGGGATCAAGAGACCCAGTACTTC.